This TCR beta chain was profiled in a study of cytomegalovirus exposure and HLA in healthy donors (dated by TCRdb to about 2017). About the investigation overall: An earlier analysis of 550 to 700 of the donors reported 276 Gb of sequence data and roughly 110 million unique TCR beta sequences from some 180 million T cells. In a later analysis, previously published TCR beta repertoires from several hundred donors were re-analyzed and high-resolution HLA genotyping was added so that TCR occurrence patterns could be studied. The number of donors typed differed by locus, with about 629-630 for A, B, C, DRB1 and DQB1, over 500 for DQA1, about 610 for DPA1, and around 430 for DPB1. Several DR-DQ haplotypes were treated as single units for association and clustering because of strong linkage in the cohort. An earlier analysis of roughly 600 of the donors used high-throughput TCR beta sequencing to judge whether each TCR beta V gene segment behaved as functional or pseudogenic. On average, roughly 250,000 unique TCR beta nucleotide sequences were sequenced per donor among about 400 genotyped donors of the cohort, with 15% to 20% of those sequences being non-productive. Donor age, sex, ethnicity and CMV serostatus were compiled together with the repertoire data. The study aimed to test whether signatures of past pathogen exposure could be identified by cataloging public T cell receptors. In a later genetic analysis, genome-wide SNP genotypes for about 65% of the roughly 700 donors were used, and that subset was treated as a discovery cohort. The later analysis used no new phenotypic data to find candidate immune exposures, relying instead on TCR beta sequences and their occurrence across donors. In addition to the first cohort of 666 subjects, a separate validation cohort of 120 different subjects was used. Every repertoire in the discovery cohort had been generated on one and the same sequencing platform. The study used immunosequencing to profile the T cell repertoires of approximately 650 subjects and linked those repertoires to cytomegalovirus serostatus. An early release that covered fewer than 750 HLA-typed donors contained approximately 320 gigabases of sequencing data and about 84 million unique TCR sequences. Both class I and class II loci were covered by HLA typing, at four-digit resolution. The study combined high-throughput TCR immunosequencing, statistical association of individual TCRs with disease status, and machine learning to predict cytomegalovirus infection status. The genetic ancestry cluster associated with self-reported Caucasian donors included over 80% of the 300 to 400 genotyped donors.

Points on this clone: Its antigen is unknown. Base qualities are not recorded, but no much larger clone differs from it by a single base.

On the study overall, not on this receptor specifically: Several of the top co-occurrence clusters appeared to be linked to parvovirus B19, influenza, CMV and Epstein-Barr virus, according to a later analysis. A later genetic analysis reported fewer N-insertions in productive TCRs among donors in an Asian-associated ancestry cluster than the roughly 620-donor mean. A group of highly shared sequence variants was considered likely to be a technical artifact of the sequencing pipeline. Specific HLA alleles were associated with about 17,000 TCR beta sequences at a false discovery rate of 0.05 in a later analysis. Strong co-occurrence of HLA alleles, especially DR and DQ, made assigning TCR associations to individual alleles difficult. In this cohort, only TCR beta chains were sequenced, and detectable features were limited by the absence of alpha or paired-chain data. A further reported finding was that TCR beta sequences accurately predicted the HLA-A and HLA-B alleles for most subjects in the first cohort. Because HLA typing was missing for some donors at each locus, association tests included only the typed subset. The presence/absence analyses assumed that sequencing depth was roughly uniform across donors, and that assumption may not be true. It was suggested by the authors that the approach could potentially be generalized to other disease states and immunological phenotypes. While some public TCRs were present in many individuals, most TCR sequences turned up only very rarely across donors. In a later analysis, TCR association rates were found to vary across HLA loci, with the most associated TCRs seen for DRB1 alleles and the fewest for HLA-C alleles. The study listed 150 to 200 TCR beta chains as associated with cytomegalovirus. In an earlier analysis of 587 of the donors, most TCR beta V segments appeared in productive rearrangements about 90% or about 30% of the time, broadly matching IMGT annotations. Linkage disequilibrium might explain the correlated functional status among segregating V segments, but an unknown experimental factor could not be ruled out. In vitro tests confirmed that three of the cytomegalovirus-associated TCR beta chains recognize cytomegalovirus antigens. Most CMV-associated TCR beta chains appeared to be HLA-restricted in a later analysis, and the HLA associations seemed to be driven largely by CMV exposure. The earlier analysis of approximately 590 of the donors excluded fewer than 20 rarely observed V segments, including chromosome 9 orphons, because counts were too low. In a later genetic analysis, a missense DCLRE1C variant was associated with V-gene and J-gene trimming of TCR beta chains, and the association was replicated in an independent cohort. Because the 87-base-pair reads could not distinguish some IMGT-functional V segments, including TRBV6-2 and TRBV6-3, those segments were excluded. For the cohort, immune exposure information was limited to CMV serostatus. In a later analysis, HLA-associated TCR beta chains were found to be more clonally expanded and to have lower generation probabilities than equally common non-associated chains. In both the original and validation cohorts, the classifier was reported to diagnose cytomegalovirus status with high specificity and sensitivity.

Libraries were built with the immunoSEQ multiplex PCR assay. A mixture of 60 forward primers for TCR Vbeta segments and 13 reverse primers for TCR Jbeta segments was used in the multiplex PCR. The CDR3 region of rearranged TCR beta genes was amplified from genomic DNA by a multiplex PCR assay. On the Illumina HiSeq System, the amplified TCR beta libraries were sequenced as 87-base-pair reads. In the paper's pipeline: A later analysis counted approximately 74 million unique TCR beta chains across the 650 to 700 repertoires, and 9.5 million to 11 million of these chains were shared by at least two donors. To remove PCR and sequencing errors, raw reads were error-corrected and collapsed into unique sequences using a nearest-neighbor algorithm that merged closely related sequences. Alignment of CDR3 sequences to IMGT reference sequences was used to assign V, D and J gene segments. For a sequence to be retained, a match of at least six nucleotides to both a V gene segment and a J gene segment was required. A rearrangement counted as productive if the CDR3 had no stop codons and remained in frame with V and J, and every other rearrangement counted as non-productive. CDR3 was defined according to IMGT convention as the region running from the second conserved V-encoded cysteine to the conserved J-encoded phenylalanine. The earlier analysis of fewer than 750 of the donors excluded sequences that lacked an unambiguous match to a single V gene segment. In an earlier analysis of more than 500 of the donors, a V segment was called functional when productive rearrangements were above 56.7%, and segregating when the standard deviation between donors exceeded 5%. A statistical classification framework was built to diagnose cytomegalovirus status from the catalog of TCR beta chain sequences. In a later analysis, TCR nucleotide sequences were compared against IMGT/GENE-DB human TR gene sequences so that V and J genes could be assigned. The TCRdist pipeline was used in a later analysis to assign CDR3 sequences and most-parsimonious VDJ recombination scenarios. In a later analysis, each TCR beta chain was defined by its CDR3 amino acid sequence together with its V-gene family, and reads lacking a unique V-gene family were excluded. A later analysis removed over 500 highly shared, low-generation-probability nucleotide sequences to deal with suspected cross-contamination and a sequencing artifact. In a later analysis, a clonal expansion index was calculated for each public chain from normalized within-repertoire ranks of inferred template counts. In a later analysis, generation probabilities were computed using a VDJ recombination model fitted to out-of-frame rearrangements, and the results were checked against IGoR. A later analysis scored TCR-TCR, TCR-HLA and TCR-CMV co-occurrence with hypergeometric tests, applying a repertoire-size bias correction to TCR pairs. A later analysis estimated false discovery rates by permuting HLA or CMV assignments 20 times. In a later analysis, co-occurring TCRs were grouped using DBSCAN, with TCRdist sequence similarity added in when clustering inside HLA-allele-positive subsets. Repertoires with fewer than 30,000 or more than 120,000 public chains were left out of co-occurrence clustering, as were four to six repertoires with anomalous nucleotide sharing. TCRdb carries this immuneACCESS record with in-frame sequences only. Its versions omit some clonotypes, under half of them owing to an unresolved V gene in the studies checked, with the rest unexplained. That table is the source of V, J and clone size, and D and trimming were worked out from the DNA. For this sample there are about 120,000 clones; 70% to 80% appear just once. 4% to 5.5% of the sample belongs to the ten largest clones.

Trimmed from V: 3 bases; trimmed from J: 1 base; junction bases lacking a gene match: 2. Including the terminal cysteine and phenylalanine, the CDR3 comprises 15 residues. The only DNA kept is the CDR3, 45 bases in frame from the first base. The germline V gene sets CDR1 to SGHTA and CDR2 to FQGNSA. In total, 630 or so healthy bone marrow donors made up the cohort. Cohort members were all nominally healthy when sampled, although unrecorded immune exposures were likely present. The donor was CMV seropositive and was included in the group of approximately 310 seropositive cohort members. A peripheral blood sample was provided by each donor, and peripheral blood mononuclear cells were used for TCR beta sequencing. Genomic DNA was extracted from the blood cell samples with the Qiagen DNeasy Blood Extraction Kit.

The specimen was PBMCs. The TCR was taken from a man aged 30 to 39 in good health and CMV-seropositive. The chain joins TRBV7-2 to TRBJ2-2, and 7 junction bases match TRBD1. The bases read TGTGCCAGCAGCTTGACAGGGATGAACACCGGGGAGCTGTTTTTT. The resulting protein is CASSLTGMNTGELFF.